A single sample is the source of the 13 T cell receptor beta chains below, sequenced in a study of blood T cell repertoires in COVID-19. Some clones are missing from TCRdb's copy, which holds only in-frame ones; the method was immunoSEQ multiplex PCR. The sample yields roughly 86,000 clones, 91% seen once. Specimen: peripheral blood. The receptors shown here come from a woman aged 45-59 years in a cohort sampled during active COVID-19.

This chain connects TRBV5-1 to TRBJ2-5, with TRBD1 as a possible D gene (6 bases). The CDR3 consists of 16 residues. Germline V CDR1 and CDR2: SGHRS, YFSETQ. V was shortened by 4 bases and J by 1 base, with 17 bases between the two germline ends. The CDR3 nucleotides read TGCGCCAGCAGCAAAGGTTCTACGACAGGCCAAGAGACCCAGTACTTC. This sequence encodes CASSKGSTTGQETQYF.

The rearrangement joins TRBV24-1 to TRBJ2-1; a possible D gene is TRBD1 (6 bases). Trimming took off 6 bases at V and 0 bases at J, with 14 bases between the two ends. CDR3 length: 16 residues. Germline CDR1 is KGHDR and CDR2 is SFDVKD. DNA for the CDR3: TGTGCCACCAGTACGAAGAGGGGGAGCTCCTACAATGAGCAGTTCTTC. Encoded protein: CATSTKRGSSYNEQFF.

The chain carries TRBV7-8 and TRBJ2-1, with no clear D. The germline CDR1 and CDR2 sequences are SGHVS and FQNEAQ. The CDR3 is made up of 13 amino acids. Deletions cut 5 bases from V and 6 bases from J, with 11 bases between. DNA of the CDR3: TGTGCCAGCAGCCCATTTTTGTCCAATGAGCAGTTCTTC. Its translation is CASSPFLSNEQFF.

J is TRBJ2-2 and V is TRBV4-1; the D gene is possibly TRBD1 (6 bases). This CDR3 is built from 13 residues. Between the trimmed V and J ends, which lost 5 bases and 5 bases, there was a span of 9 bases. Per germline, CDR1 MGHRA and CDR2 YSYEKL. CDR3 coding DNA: TGCGCCAGCAGCAAACAGGGAACCGGGGAGCTGTTTTTT. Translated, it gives CASSKQGTGELFF.

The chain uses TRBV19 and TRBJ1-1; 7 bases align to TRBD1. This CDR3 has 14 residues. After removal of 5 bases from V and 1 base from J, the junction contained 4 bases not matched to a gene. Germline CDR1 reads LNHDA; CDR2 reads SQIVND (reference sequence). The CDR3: CASSPGTANTEAFF. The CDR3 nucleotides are TGTGCCAGTAGTCCGGGGACAGCGAACACTGAAGCTTTCTTT.

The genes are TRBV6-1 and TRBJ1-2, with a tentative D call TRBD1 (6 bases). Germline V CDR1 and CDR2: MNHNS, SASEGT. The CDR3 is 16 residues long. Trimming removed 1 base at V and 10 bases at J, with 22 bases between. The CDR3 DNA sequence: TGTGCCAGCAGTGAAGTGGTACAGGGACCTACTTCTCTCTACACCTTC. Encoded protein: CASSEVVQGPTSLYTF.

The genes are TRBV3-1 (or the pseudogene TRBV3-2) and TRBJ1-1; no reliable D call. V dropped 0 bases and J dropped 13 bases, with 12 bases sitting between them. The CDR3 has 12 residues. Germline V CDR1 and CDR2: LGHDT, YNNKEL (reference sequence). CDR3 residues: CASSQDPGFVFF. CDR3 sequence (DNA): TGTGCCAGCAGCCAAGATCCAGGATTCGTTTTCTTT.

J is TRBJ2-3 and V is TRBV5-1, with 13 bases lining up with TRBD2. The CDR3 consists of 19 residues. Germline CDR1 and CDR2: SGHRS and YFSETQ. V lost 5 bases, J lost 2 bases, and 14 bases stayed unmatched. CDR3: CASRKGVMGLAGYTDTQYF. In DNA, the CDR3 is TGCGCCAGCAGAAAAGGTGTTATGGGACTAGCGGGGTACACAGATACGCAGTATTTT.

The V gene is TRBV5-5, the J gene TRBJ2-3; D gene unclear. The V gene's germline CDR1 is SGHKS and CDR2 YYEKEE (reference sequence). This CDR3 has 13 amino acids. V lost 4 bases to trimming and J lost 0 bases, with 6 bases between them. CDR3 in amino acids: CASSPFSTDTQYF. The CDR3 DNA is TGTGCCAGCAGCCCGTTTAGCACAGATACGCAGTATTTT.

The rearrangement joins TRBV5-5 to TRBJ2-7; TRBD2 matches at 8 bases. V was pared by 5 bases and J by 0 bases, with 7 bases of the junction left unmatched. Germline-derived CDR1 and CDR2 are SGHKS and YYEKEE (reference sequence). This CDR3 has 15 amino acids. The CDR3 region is CASRLAGISSYEQYF. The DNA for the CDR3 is TGTGCCAGCAGGTTAGCGGGAATTAGCTCCTACGAGCAGTACTTC.

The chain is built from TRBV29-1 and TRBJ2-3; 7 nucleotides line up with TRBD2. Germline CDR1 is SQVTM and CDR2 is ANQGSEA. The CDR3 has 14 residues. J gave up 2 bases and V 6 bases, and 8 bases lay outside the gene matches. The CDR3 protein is CSVGGAGFTDTQYF. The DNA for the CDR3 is TGCAGCGTGGGAGGGGCGGGGTTCACAGATACGCAGTATTTT.

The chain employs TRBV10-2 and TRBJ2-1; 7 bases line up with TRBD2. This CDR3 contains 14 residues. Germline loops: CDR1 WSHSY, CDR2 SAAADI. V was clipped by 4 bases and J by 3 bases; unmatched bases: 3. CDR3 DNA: TGCGCCAGCAGTGCCAGCGGGATCTACAATGAGCAGTTCTTC. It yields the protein CASSASGIYNEQFF.

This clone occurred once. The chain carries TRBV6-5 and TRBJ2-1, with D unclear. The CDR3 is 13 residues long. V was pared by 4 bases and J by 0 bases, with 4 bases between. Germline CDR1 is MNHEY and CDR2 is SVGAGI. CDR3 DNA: TGTGCCAGCAGTTCTTACTCCTACAATGAGCAGTTCTTC. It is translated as CASSSYSYNEQFF.